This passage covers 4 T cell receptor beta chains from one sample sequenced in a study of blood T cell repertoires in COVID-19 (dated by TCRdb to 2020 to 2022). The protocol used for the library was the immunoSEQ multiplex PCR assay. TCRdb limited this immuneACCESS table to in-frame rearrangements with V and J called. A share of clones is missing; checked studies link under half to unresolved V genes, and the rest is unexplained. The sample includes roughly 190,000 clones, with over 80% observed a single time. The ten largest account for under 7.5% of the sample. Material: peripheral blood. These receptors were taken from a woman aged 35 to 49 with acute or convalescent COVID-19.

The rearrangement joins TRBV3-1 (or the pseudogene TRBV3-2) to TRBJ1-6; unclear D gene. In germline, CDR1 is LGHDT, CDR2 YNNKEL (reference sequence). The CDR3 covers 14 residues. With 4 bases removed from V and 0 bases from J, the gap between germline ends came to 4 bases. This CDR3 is CASSPSSYNSPLHF. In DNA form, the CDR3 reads TGTGCCAGCAGCCCCAGCTCCTATAATTCACCCCTCCACTTT.

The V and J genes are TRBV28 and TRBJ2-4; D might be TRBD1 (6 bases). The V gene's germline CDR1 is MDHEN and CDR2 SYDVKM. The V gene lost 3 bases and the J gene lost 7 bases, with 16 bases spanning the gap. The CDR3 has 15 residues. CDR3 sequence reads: CASSFAKTGLNIQYF. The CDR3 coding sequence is TGTGCCAGCAGTTTCGCTAAAACAGGGTTGAACATTCAGTACTTC. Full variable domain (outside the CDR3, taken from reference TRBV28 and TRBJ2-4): DVKVTQSSRYLVKRTGEKVFLECVQDMDHENMFWYRQDPGLGLRLIYFSYDVKMKEKGDIPEGYSVSREKKERFSLILESASTNQTSMYLCASSFAKTGLNIQYFGAGTRLSVL.

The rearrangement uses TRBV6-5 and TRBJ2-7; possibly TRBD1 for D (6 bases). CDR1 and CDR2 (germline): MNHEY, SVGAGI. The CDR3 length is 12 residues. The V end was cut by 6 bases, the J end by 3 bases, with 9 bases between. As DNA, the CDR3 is TGTGCCAGCAGCAACAGGGTCTACGAGCAGTACTTC. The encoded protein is CASSNRVYEQYF.

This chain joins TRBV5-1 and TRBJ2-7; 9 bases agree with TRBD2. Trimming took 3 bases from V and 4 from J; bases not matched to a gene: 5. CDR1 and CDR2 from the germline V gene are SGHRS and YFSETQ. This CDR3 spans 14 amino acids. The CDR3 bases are TGCGCCAGCAGCTCAGCGGGGGGCGCGTACGAGCAGTACTTC. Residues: CASSSAGGAYEQYF. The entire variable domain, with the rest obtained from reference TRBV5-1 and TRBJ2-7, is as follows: KAGVTQTPRYLIKTRGQQVTLSCSPISGHRSVSWYQQTPGQGLQFLFEYFSETQRNKGNFPGRFSGRQFSNSRSEMNVSTLELGDSALYLCASSSAGGAYEQYFGPGTRLTVT.